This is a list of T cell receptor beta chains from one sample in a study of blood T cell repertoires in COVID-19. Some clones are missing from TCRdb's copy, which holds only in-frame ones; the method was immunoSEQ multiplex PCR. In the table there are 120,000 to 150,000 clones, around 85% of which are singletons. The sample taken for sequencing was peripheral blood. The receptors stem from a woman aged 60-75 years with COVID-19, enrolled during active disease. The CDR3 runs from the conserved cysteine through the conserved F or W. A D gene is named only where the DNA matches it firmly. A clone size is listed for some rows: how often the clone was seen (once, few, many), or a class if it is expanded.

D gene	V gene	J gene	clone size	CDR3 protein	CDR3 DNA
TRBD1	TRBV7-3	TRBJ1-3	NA	CASSSTGAGNTIYF	TGTGCCAGCAGTTCTACAGGGGCTGGAAACACCATATATTTT
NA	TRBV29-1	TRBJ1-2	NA	CSVEEGLVNLYGYTF	TGCAGCGTTGAAGAGGGCTTGGTGAATCTCTATGGCTACACCTTC
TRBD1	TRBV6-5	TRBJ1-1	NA	CASSYSAGGNTEAFF	TGTGCCAGCAGTTACTCGGCAGGGGGGAACACTGAAGCTTTCTTT
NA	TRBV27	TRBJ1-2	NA	CASSSPREGFYGYTF	TGTGCCAGCAGTTCCCCTAGGGAGGGATTCTATGGCTACACCTTC
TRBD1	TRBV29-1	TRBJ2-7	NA	CSGKGQGNYEQYF	TGCAGCGGGAAGGGACAGGGGAACTACGAGCAGTACTTC
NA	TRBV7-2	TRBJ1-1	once	CASSPSTGPNTEAFF	TGTGCCAGCAGCCCTTCGACAGGACCGAACACTGAAGCTTTCTTT
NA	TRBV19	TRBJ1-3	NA	CASTSRGASSGNTIYF	TGTGCCAGTACCTCCCGGGGGGCAAGCTCTGGAAACACCATATATTTT
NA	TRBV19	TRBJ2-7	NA	CASSSQAFSYEQYF	TGTGCCAGTAGTAGCCAGGCTTTCTCCTACGAGCAGTACTTC
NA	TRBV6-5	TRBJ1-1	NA	CASRAQGNTEAFF	TGTGCCAGCAGGGCCCAGGGTAACACTGAAGCTTTCTTT
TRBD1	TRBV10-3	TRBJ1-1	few	CAIRDRVMTEAFF	TGTGCCATCAGGGACAGGGTGATGACTGAAGCTTTCTTT
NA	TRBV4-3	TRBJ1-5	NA	CASSQEVGTGNQPQHF	TGCGCCAGCAGCCAAGAAGTAGGGACTGGCAATCAGCCCCAGCATTTT
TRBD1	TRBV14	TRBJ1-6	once	CASSHLGQGDSPLHF	TGTGCCAGCAGCCACCTGGGACAGGGGGATTCACCCCTCCACTTT
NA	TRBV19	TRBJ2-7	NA	CASREDTDYEQYF	TGTGCCAGTAGAGAGGACACCGACTACGAGCAGTACTTC
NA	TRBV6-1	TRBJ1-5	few	CASSETGDQPQHF	TGTGCCAGCAGTGAGACAGGAGATCAGCCCCAGCATTTT
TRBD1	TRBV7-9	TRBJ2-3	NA	CASSFRTGGRMDTQYF	TGTGCCAGCAGCTTCCGGACAGGCGGTCGTATGGATACGCAGTATTTT
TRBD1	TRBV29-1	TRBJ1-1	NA	CSVHRGGPEAFF	TGCAGCGTTCACAGGGGCGGACCTGAAGCTTTCTTT
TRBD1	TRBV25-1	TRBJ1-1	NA	CASRGGQENTEAFF	TGTGCCAGCAGGGGCGGACAGGAGAACACTGAAGCTTTCTTT
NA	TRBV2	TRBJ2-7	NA	CASAKPGISYEQYF	TGTGCCAGCGCCAAACCCGGGATTTCCTACGAGCAGTACTTC
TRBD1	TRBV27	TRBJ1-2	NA	CASSKPGQGKDGYTF	TGTGCCAGCAGTAAACCGGGACAGGGGAAGGATGGCTACACCTTC
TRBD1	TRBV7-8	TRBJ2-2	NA	CASSFYPGTVNTGELFF	TGTGCCAGCAGCTTCTACCCGGGGACAGTGAACACCGGGGAGCTGTTTTTT
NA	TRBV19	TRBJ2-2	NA	CASSILGGWDKWISNTGELFF	TGTGCCAGTAGTATCCTAGGCGGTTGGGACAAGTGGATTTCGAACACCGGGGAGCTGTTTTTT
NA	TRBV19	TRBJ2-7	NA	CASSNLQGFGNEQYF	TGTGCCAGTAGTAACCTTCAGGGGTTTGGAAACGAGCAGTACTTC
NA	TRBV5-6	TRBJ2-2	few	CASSLGVTGSGELFF	TGTGCCAGCAGCTTGGGAGTTACAGGATCCGGGGAGCTGTTTTTT
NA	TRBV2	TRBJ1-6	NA	CASSLVNSPLHF	TGTGCCAGCAGTCTCGTGAATTCACCCCTCCACTTT
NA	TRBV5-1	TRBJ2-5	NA	CASSLRFQETQYF	TGCGCCAGCAGCTTGCGTTTCCAAGAGACCCAGTACTTC
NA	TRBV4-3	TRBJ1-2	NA	CASSSGFVGKYGYTF	TGCGCCAGCAGTTCGGGGTTTGTAGGGAAATATGGCTACACCTTC
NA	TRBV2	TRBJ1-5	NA	CASSGEGKEPQHF	TGTGCCAGCAGTGGGGAGGGGAAGGAGCCCCAGCATTTT
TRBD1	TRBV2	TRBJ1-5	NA	CASSTGELQPQHF	TGTGCCAGCTCGACAGGGGAGCTTCAGCCCCAGCATTTT
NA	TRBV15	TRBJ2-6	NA	CATSSGQNSGANVLTF	TGTGCCACCAGCTCGGGACAAAACTCTGGGGCCAACGTCCTGACTTTC
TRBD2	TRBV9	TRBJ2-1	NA	CASTAGGYNEQFF	TGTGCCAGCACAGCGGGGGGTTACAATGAGCAGTTCTTC
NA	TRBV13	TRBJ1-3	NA	CASSPQVSKNTIYF	TGTGCCAGCAGCCCACAGGTTAGCAAAAACACCATATATTTT
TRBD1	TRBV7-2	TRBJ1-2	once	CASSGTGGDGYTF	TGTGCCAGCTCCGGGACAGGGGGCGACGGCTACACCTTC
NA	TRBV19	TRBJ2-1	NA	CASTGTGLYNEQFF	TGTGCCAGTACCGGAACGGGACTCTACAATGAGCAGTTCTTC
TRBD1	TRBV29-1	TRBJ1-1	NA	CSVATGVTEAFF	TGCAGCGTAGCGACAGGGGTCACTGAAGCTTTCTTT
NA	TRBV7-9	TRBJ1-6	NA	CASSLAGDNSPLHF	TGTGCCAGCAGCTTAGCAGGGGATAATTCACCCCTCCACTTT